A selection of T cell receptor beta chains follows, all from one sample in a study of blood T cell repertoires in COVID-19. Measured with immunoSEQ multiplex PCR; TCRdb has only the in-frame clones, and not every one. The sample lists under 85,000 clones; roughly 89% were seen once. Sequencing was performed on peripheral blood. These receptors came from a man aged 45-60 years with acute or convalescent COVID-19. The CDR3 runs from the conserved cysteine through the conserved F or W. D genes are given only for firm matches. Clone size is not always given. Where it is, it says once, few, many or a class for expanded clones.

j_call d_call v_call clone_size cdr3_nt cdr3_aa
TRBJ2-6 TRBD1 TRBV19 - TGTGCCAGTAACCCAGGGGGCGTTCCTGGGGCCAACGTCCTGACTTTC CASNPGGVPGANVLTF
TRBJ1-5 - TRBV11-2 - TGTGCCAGCAGCTTAGGACAGAAGAATCAGCCCCAGCATTTT CASSLGQKNQPQHF
TRBJ2-7 TRBD2 TRBV18 - TGTGCCAGCTCACCTGGGGGAGGGCCCCCCTACGAGCAGTACTTC CASSPGGGPPYEQYF
TRBJ2-7 TRBD2 TRBV11-3 few TGTGCCAGCAGCTCCGGGACTAGCGGTACATGGGGGTACTTC CASSSGTSGTWGYF
TRBJ2-5 TRBD2 TRBV7-2 - TGTGCCAGCAGCTTAGCTAGCGGGGGGGGGCAAGAGACCCAGTACTTC CASSLASGGGQETQYF
TRBJ2-1 - TRBV4-3 - TGCGCCAGCAGCCAAGATAGGGCGGGTTACAATGAGCAGTTCTTC CASSQDRAGYNEQFF
TRBJ2-7 TRBD1 TRBV27 - TGTGCCAGCACCCCTCGGACAGGGGTCGCCCACCCCTACGAGCAGTACTTC CASTPRTGVAHPYEQYF
TRBJ2-5 - TRBV9 - TGTGCCAGCAGTGACACGTATAGCGGAAGTCAAGAGACCCAGTACTTC CASSDTYSGSQETQYF
TRBJ2-7 TRBD2 TRBV12-3/TRBV12-4 - TGTGCCAGCAGGTCCAGCGGGGGGGAGCAGTACTTC CASRSSGGEQYF
TRBJ2-3 TRBD2 TRBV29-1 - TGCAGCGTGCTAGCGGGAGTGGGCCCAGATACGCAGTATTTT CSVLAGVGPDTQYF
TRBJ2-1 - TRBV7-2 - TGTGCCAGCAGCTTAACGCAAGGGGCGTACAATGAGCAGTTCTTC CASSLTQGAYNEQFF
TRBJ2-5 TRBD2 TRBV7-3 - TGTGCCAGCAGCTCAAGCGGGGCCGCCGCGGAGACCCAGTACTTC CASSSSGAAAETQYF
TRBJ1-2 TRBD1 TRBV6-5 - TGTGCCAGCAGACCGACAGGGGGCGACTATGGCTACACCTTC CASRPTGGDYGYTF
TRBJ2-7 TRBD1 TRBV27 - TGTGCCAGCAGTTTGGGCAGGGGGTACGAGCAGTACTTC CASSLGRGYEQYF
TRBJ2-1 TRBD2 TRBV19 - TGTGCCAGTAGTATGGTGGGAGGGCCGGTAAATGAGCAGTTCTTC CASSMVGGPVNEQFF
TRBJ1-3 - TRBV12-3/TRBV12-4 - TGTGCCACCGGGGAGTCGCCTGGAAACACCATATATTTT CATGESPGNTIYF
TRBJ2-3 - TRBV6-5 - TGTGCCAGCAGTACAAACCCTTCTTGGGATACGCAGTATTTT CASSTNPSWDTQYF
TRBJ2-7 - TRBV28 - TGTGCCAGCAGTTTTATCGTGGGGGAGGAGTCCTACGAGCAGTACTTC CASSFIVGEESYEQYF
TRBJ2-7 TRBD2 TRBV3-1/TRBV3-2 - TGTGCCAGCAGCCCGGGACTAGCGGGAGGCTACGAGCAGTACTTC CASSPGLAGGYEQYF
TRBJ2-4 - TRBV28 - TGTGCCAGCAGTTTGGTCGGGGAGCTAGCCAAAAACATTCAGTACTTC CASSLVGELAKNIQYF
TRBJ2-7 TRBD1 TRBV11-2 - TGTGCCAGCAGCTTTTTACCCCGGGACAGGGGGCCCTACGAGCAGTACTTC CASSFLPRDRGPYEQYF
TRBJ1-1 TRBD1 TRBV3-1/TRBV3-2 - TGTGCCAGCAGCCACCGACAGGGCCCGAACACTGAAGCTTTCTTT CASSHRQGPNTEAFF
TRBJ2-7 TRBD1 TRBV7-6 - TGTGCCAGCAGCCTCGTCGGGGACAGGGGGCGGGAGCAGTACTTC CASSLVGDRGREQYF
TRBJ2-7 - TRBV6-2/TRBV6-3 once TGTGCCAGCAGCCGACTCGGGATTTACGAGCAGTACTTC CASSRLGIYEQYF
TRBJ2-7 - TRBV6-5 - TGTGCCAGCCTCAGGACTACCACAACCTACGAGCAGTACTTC CASLRTTTTYEQYF
TRBJ2-3 - TRBV13 - TGTGCCAGCAGCCTTAGAGATACGCAGTATTTT CASSLRDTQYF
TRBJ2-1 TRBD2 TRBV6-5 - TGTGCCAGCAGTTCATTGGCGGGGGGGCTCTACAATGAGCAGTTCTTC CASSSLAGGLYNEQFF
TRBJ1-1 - TRBV5-5 - TGTGCCAGCAGCCCTCGGGGGTTGAACACTGAAGCTTTCTTT CASSPRGLNTEAFF
TRBJ1-3 - TRBV11-2 - TGTGCCAGCAGCTTGGAGAGAGGGGGGGCGCCAGGAAACACCATATATTTT CASSLERGGAPGNTIYF
TRBJ2-7 TRBD2 TRBV6-5 - TGTGCCAGCAGTTACTCGGGAGCGGGGGCCTACGAGCAGTACTTC CASSYSGAGAYEQYF
TRBJ1-6 - TRBV6-4 - TGTGCCAGCAGCCCGACAGTGAATTCACCCCTCCACTTT CASSPTVNSPLHF
TRBJ2-5 - TRBV7-2 - TGTGCCAGCAGTACAGGGCCACAAGAGACCCAGTACTTC CASSTGPQETQYF
TRBJ2-1 - TRBV28 few TGTGCCAGCAGTTCTCAGGGTCGTGGCTCCTACAATGAGCAGTTCTTC CASSSQGRGSYNEQFF
TRBJ1-2 TRBD1 TRBV7-9 - TGTGCCAGCAGCTTAAGGGACAGCTACTATGAAAGGGGCTACACCTTC CASSLRDSYYERGYTF
TRBJ2-1 TRBD2 TRBV7-8 - TGTGCCAGCAGCGTGACGGGGGCGCAAATAGCGGGAGCATATGAGCAGTTCTTC CASSVTGAQIAGAYEQFF
TRBJ2-7 TRBD1 TRBV7-6 - TGTGCCAGCAGCTATGGAACAGGGGGCGAGTGGGAGCAGTACTTC CASSYGTGGEWEQYF
TRBJ1-5 - TRBV7-2 - TGTGCCAGCAGCTCTGGGAGGTACAATCAGCCCCAGCATTTT CASSSGRYNQPQHF
TRBJ1-4 TRBD1 TRBV7-2 - TGTGCCAGCAGCTCCCAGGGGGCGCTTTCAACTAATGAAAAACTGTTTTTT CASSSQGALSTNEKLFF
TRBJ1-2 - TRBV5-1 - TGCGCCAGCAGCCTCCAACAGGGTTACTATGGCTACACCTTC CASSLQQGYYGYTF
TRBJ2-5 TRBD2 TRBV5-4 - TGTGCCACTCAAGACTCGGGGGGGCCAAGAGAGACCCAGTACTTC CATQDSGGPRETQYF
TRBJ2-2 - TRBV28 - TGTGCCAGCAGTTTATACAGCATCTTTAACACCGGGGAGCTGTTTTTT CASSLYSIFNTGELFF
TRBJ2-1 TRBD2 TRBV11-1 - TGTGCCAGCAGCCGGAAGCGGGGTGCGCTGTCTGAGCAGTTCTTC CASSRKRGALSEQFF
TRBJ2-1 TRBD1 TRBV11-3 - TGTGCCAGCAGCTCCGGGACAGGGTATGAGCAGTTCTTC CASSSGTGYEQFF
TRBJ2-7 TRBD1 TRBV11-3 once TGTGCCAGCAGCTTAGTGCTTCGGCAGGGGGCATTTGAGCAGTACTTC CASSLVLRQGAFEQYF
TRBJ1-1 - TRBV4-3 - TGCGCCAGCAGCCAAGAGGGGGCGAGCACTGAAGCTTTCTTT CASSQEGASTEAFF
TRBJ2-4 TRBD2 TRBV25-1 - TGTGCCAGCAGTCACAGCGGGACTGCCATTCAGTACTTC CASSHSGTAIQYF
TRBJ2-1 - TRBV15 - TGTGCCACCAGCAGAGAAAGTAAGAGCTCCTACAATGAGCAGTTCTTC CATSRESKSSYNEQFF
TRBJ2-5 - TRBV24-1 - TGTGCCACCAGTGATTCAGGGGGGGAGACCCAGTACTTC CATSDSGGETQYF
TRBJ1-5 TRBD1 TRBV4-3 - TGCGCCAGCAGCCAAGATTGGGGACAGGGGGGGATATTTAATCAGCCCCAGCATTTT CASSQDWGQGGIFNQPQHF
TRBJ2-1 TRBD2 TRBV19 - TGTGCCAGTATCTCCCCCCCGCTAGCGGGTCTATCTGAGCAGTTCTTC CASISPPLAGLSEQFF
TRBJ2-1 TRBD2 TRBV2 - TGTGCCAGCAGTGAGAGAGCGGGGAGATCAACAACCGACAATGAGCAGTTCTTC CASSERAGRSTTDNEQFF
TRBJ2-5 - TRBV12-3/TRBV12-4 - TGTGCCAGCAATTCTGTCCAAGAGACCCAGTACTTC CASNSVQETQYF